This T cell receptor (beta chain) was sequenced in a study of cytomegalovirus exposure and HLA in healthy donors. With V trimmed by 6 bases and J by 4 bases, 11 bases remained unmatched. This CDR3 spans 16 amino acids. Germline assignment: CDR1 MNHNY and CDR2 SVGAGI (reference sequence). The PCR contained 60 Vbeta and 13 Jbeta primers. The repertoire was sequenced with immunoSEQ multiplex PCR; TCRdb's copy has only in-frame clones and lacks some. The table shows fewer than 200,000 clones, with around three quarters occurring only once. Sequencing was carried out using PBMCs. The rearrangement uses TRBV6-6 and TRBJ2-2; 7 bases map to TRBD1. The TCR was taken from a woman in her 40s in good health and CMV-seronegative. The DNA of the CDR3 is TGTGCCAGCAGCCTCCCACAGGGGATAGGCACCGGGGAGCTGTTTTTT. It yields the protein CASSLPQGIGTGELFF.